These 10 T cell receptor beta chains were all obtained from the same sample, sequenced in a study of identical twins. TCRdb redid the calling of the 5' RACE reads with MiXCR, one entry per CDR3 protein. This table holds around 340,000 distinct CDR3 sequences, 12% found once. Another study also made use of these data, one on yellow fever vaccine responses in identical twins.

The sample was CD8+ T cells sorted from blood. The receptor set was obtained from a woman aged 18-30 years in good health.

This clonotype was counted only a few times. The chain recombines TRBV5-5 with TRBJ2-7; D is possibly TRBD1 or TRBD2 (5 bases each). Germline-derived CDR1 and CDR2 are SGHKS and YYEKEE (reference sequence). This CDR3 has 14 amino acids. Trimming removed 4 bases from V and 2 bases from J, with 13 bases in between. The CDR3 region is CASSTGTDAYEQYF. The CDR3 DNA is TGTGCCAGCAGCACCGGGACGGACGCCTACGAGCAGTACTTC.

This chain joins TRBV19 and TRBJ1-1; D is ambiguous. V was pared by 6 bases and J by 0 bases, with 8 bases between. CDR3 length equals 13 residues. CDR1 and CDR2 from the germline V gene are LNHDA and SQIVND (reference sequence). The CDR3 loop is CASSMVLNTEAFF. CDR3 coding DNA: TGTGCCAGTAGCATGGTCCTGAACACTGAAGCTTTCTTT.

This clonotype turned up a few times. CDR3 sequence reads: CASSFGWGSDTQYF. DNA for the CDR3: TGTGCCAGCAGTTTCGGGTGGGGGTCAGATACGCAGTATTTT. This chain links TRBV28 with TRBJ2-3; the D gene could be TRBD1 or TRBD2 (5 bases each). The germline V gene has CDR1 MDHEN and CDR2 SYDVKM. Trimming left V 3 bases short and J 4 bases short, with 11 bases between. CDR3 size: 14 residues.

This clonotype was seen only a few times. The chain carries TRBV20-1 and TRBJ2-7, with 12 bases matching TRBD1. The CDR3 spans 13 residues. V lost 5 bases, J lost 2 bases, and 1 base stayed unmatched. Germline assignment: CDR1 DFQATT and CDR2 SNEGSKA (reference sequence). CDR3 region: CSARDRGPYEQYV. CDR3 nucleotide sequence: TGCAGTGCTCGGGACAGGGGGCCCTACGAGCAGTACGTC.

CDR3 DNA sequence: TGTGCCAGCAGCCCATCCAGTAGCTATGGCTACACCTTC. Residues: CASSPSSSYGYTF. The chain employs TRBV7-9 and TRBJ1-2; no definite D call. Germline V gene lookup returns CDR1 SEHNR and CDR2 FQNEAQ (reference sequence). Trimming cost V 5 bases and J 4 bases, with 11 bases left between them. CDR3 size: 13 residues.

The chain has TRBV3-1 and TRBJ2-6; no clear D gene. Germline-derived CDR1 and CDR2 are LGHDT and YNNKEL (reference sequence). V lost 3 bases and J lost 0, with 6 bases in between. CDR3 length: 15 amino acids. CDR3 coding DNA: TGTGCCAGCAGCCATATTAGCTCTGGGGCCAACGTCCTGACTTTC. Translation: CASSHISSGANVLTF.

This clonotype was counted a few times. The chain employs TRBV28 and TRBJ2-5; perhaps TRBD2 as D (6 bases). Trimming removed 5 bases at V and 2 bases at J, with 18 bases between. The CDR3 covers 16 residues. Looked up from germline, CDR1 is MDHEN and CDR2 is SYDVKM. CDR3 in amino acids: CASSERVAHDQETQYF. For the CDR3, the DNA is TGTGCCAGCAGTGAGCGGGTAGCGCACGATCAAGAGACCCAGTACTTC.

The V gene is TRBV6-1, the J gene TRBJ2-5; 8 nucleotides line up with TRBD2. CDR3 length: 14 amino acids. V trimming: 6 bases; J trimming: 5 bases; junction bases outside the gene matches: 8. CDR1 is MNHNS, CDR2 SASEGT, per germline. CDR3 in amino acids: CASSSRGGGETQYF. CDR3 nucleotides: TGTGCCAGCAGCTCCCGGGGGGGTGGGGAGACCCAGTACTTC.

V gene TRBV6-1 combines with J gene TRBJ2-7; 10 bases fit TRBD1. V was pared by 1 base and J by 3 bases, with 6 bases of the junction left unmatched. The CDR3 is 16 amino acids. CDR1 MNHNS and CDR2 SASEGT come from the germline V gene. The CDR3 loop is CASSEVSGQGGYEQYV. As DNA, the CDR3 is TGTGCCAGCAGTGAAGTGAGCGGACAGGGGGGCTACGAGCAGTACGTC.

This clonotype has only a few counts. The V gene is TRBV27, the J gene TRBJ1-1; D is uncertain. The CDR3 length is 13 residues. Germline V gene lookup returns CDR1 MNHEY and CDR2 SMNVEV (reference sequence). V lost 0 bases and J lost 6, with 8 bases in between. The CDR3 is CASSLSRFSEAFF. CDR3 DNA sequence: TGTGCCAGCAGTTTATCACGGTTTTCTGAAGCTTTCTTT.